The next 19 T cell receptor beta chains were all read from a single sample in a study of shared clonotypes between healthy human individuals. Sequenced by immunoSEQ multiplex PCR; TCRdb stores in-frame clones only, minus some. This table has a few million clones, 85% to 95% appearing once. Sequencing was performed on naive CD4+ T cells from PBMCs. Subset specified: CD45RA+ positively selected. Receptors were obtained from a man aged 18 to 30 in good health. Some clones in this sample may be carry-over from other donors' samples.

The chain is built from TRBV5-1 and TRBJ2-1; 12 bases match TRBD2. Germline CDR1 SGHRS, CDR2 YFSETQ. The CDR3 extends over 16 amino acids. The V and J ends lost 4 bases and 4 bases, in that order; junction bases with no gene match: 6. The CDR3 reads CASSALAGGTYNEQFF. The CDR3 nucleotides are TGCGCCAGCAGCGCCCTAGCGGGAGGGACATACAATGAGCAGTTCTTC.

The chain couples TRBV4-1 to TRBJ2-3, with TRBD1 matching 8 bases. Germline V CDR1 and CDR2: MGHRA, YSYEKL. Trimming removed 2 bases from V and 5 bases from J; junction bases left unmatched: 6. The CDR3 contains 15 residues. CDR3 region: CASSQNRGVQDTQYF. The CDR3 nucleotides are TGCGCCAGCAGCCAAAACAGGGGGGTACAAGATACGCAGTATTTT.

This clone was counted once. This chain joins TRBV5-5 and TRBJ1-2, with D possibly being TRBD1 (6 bases). The CDR3 is made up of 14 amino acids. Germline loops: CDR1 SGHKS, CDR2 YYEKEE (reference sequence). V was pared by 6 bases and J by 6 bases, with 18 bases between. The CDR3 sequence: CASTFGGGGDGYTF. The CDR3 region has the DNA TGTGCCAGCACCTTCGGAGGGGGAGGGGATGGCTACACCTTC. Full variable domain (rest looked up from reference TRBV5-5 and TRBJ1-2): DAGVTQSPTHLIKTRGQQVTLRCSPISGHKSVSWYQQVLGQGPQFIFQYYEKEERGRGNFPDRFSARQFPNYSSELNVNALLLGDSALYLCASTFGGGGDGYTFGSGTRLTVV.

The chain recombines TRBV21-1 with TRBJ2-5. TRBV21-1 is classified as a pseudogene. The CDR3 totals 18 residues. The CDR3 spells CASTPRRPDTVVEETQYF. The CDR3 region has the DNA TGTGCCAGCACTCCCCGGAGGCCGGACACCGTCGTTGAAGAGACCCAGTACTTC.

The chain carries TRBV7-9 and TRBJ2-3; D ambiguous. The CDR3 covers 15 residues. The germline V and J ends were trimmed by 6 bases and 2 bases, with 15 bases remaining between them. Looked up from germline, CDR1 is SEHNR and CDR2 is FQNEAQ (reference sequence). CDR3 in DNA: TGTGCCAGCAGTCTAGTGGGCGGTAACACAGATACGCAGTATTTT. This codes for CASSLVGGNTDTQYF.

This chain connects TRBV29-1 to TRBJ2-5; D is unresolved. The germline CDR1 and CDR2 sequences are SQVTM and ANQGSEA. The CDR3 has 12 amino acids. Between the trimmed V and J ends, which lost 3 bases and 5 bases, there was a span of 10 bases. CDR3 in amino acids: CSVEWGSETQYF. For the CDR3, the DNA is TGCAGCGTTGAGTGGGGTTCGGAGACCCAGTACTTC.

Comment on this clone: Other DNA sequences from this sample encode an identical CDR3 as well. The chain links TRBV5-1 to TRBJ1-5; 7 positions match TRBD1. Losses at the gene ends were 4 bases for V and 4 bases for J; bases not matched to a gene: 5. From germline, CDR1 is SGHRS and CDR2 YFSETQ. The CDR3 is 14 residues long. The CDR3 spells CASSPTGVNQPQHF. The CDR3 DNA sequence: TGCGCCAGCAGCCCAACAGGGGTTAATCAGCCCCAGCATTTT.

To note about this clone: A much larger clonotype is one base distant, so this may be a read error. This rearrangement joins TRBV5-5 to TRBJ2-5, with 7 bases identical to TRBD1. CDR1 and CDR2 from the germline V gene are SGHKS and YYEKEE (reference sequence). V trimming: 3 bases; J trimming: 1 base; junction bases outside the gene matches: 0. The CDR3 runs 13 residues. The CDR3 is CASSWDSQETQYF. The CDR3 nucleotides are TGTGCCAGCAGCTGGGACAGCCAAGAGACCCAGTACTTC.

V usage is TRBV9 and J usage is TRBJ2-2; possibly TRBD1 for D (5 bases). The CDR3 contains 15 residues. V was pared by 0 bases and J by 5 bases, with 11 bases between. Germline V gene data show CDR1 as SGDLS and CDR2 as YYNGEE. The CDR3 sequence is CASSVDPRATGELFF. The CDR3 region has the DNA TGTGCCAGCAGCGTAGACCCCAGGGCTACCGGGGAGCTGTTTTTT. Using reference TRBV9 and TRBJ2-2 for the parts outside the CDR3, the full variable domain is DSGVTQTPKHLITATGQRVTLRCSPRSGDLSVYWYQQSLDQGLQFLIQYYNGEERAKGNILERFSAQQFPDLHSELNLSSLELGDSALYFCASSVDPRATGELFFGEGSRLTVL.

J is TRBJ2-7 and V is TRBV2; 14 positions match TRBD2. The CDR3 totals 19 residues. From germline, CDR1 is SNHLY and CDR2 FYNNEI. The V gene end was trimmed by 4 bases and the J gene end by 2 bases; junction bases not matched to a gene: 13. The CDR3 bases are TGTGCCAGCAGTGGGATAGGGACTAGCGGGAGAAGTTCCCCCTACGAGCAGTACTTC. Residues: CASSGIGTSGRSSPYEQYF.

V is TRBV21-1 and J is TRBJ2-1. TRBV21-1 is a listed pseudogene. The CDR3 runs 12 residues. CDR3 sequence (DNA): TGTGCCAGCAGCGTTGGATACAATGAGCAGTTCTTC. Translated: CASSVGYNEQFF.

The chain carries TRBV11-2 and TRBJ2-7, with a possible D match to TRBD1 (6 bases). Trimming left V 0 bases short and J 3 bases short, with 12 bases between. This CDR3 contains 15 residues. Germline V gene data show CDR1 as SGHAT and CDR2 as FQNNGV. CDR3 sequence: CASSLEAGVSYEQYF. CDR3 DNA sequence: TGTGCCAGCAGCTTAGAGGCAGGGGTTAGCTACGAGCAGTACTTC.

V gene TRBV2 combines with J gene TRBJ1-2; D is undetermined. This CDR3 spans 13 amino acids. Deletions cut 8 bases from V and 7 bases from J, with 17 bases between. The germline V gene encodes CDR1 SNHLY and CDR2 FYNNEI. CDR3 sequence reads: CASVYFGESGYTF. CDR3 in DNA: TGTGCCAGCGTATACTTTGGAGAGAGTGGCTACACCTTC.

Concerning this clone: Additional DNA sequences in this sample encode the identical CDR3. The chain recombines TRBV7-2 with TRBJ2-1, with 8 bases lining up with TRBD2. The CDR3 is 15 residues long. Unmatched junction bases numbered 2, after V lost 1 base and J lost 3 bases. Germline V gene sequence: CDR1 SGHTA, CDR2 FQGNSA. The DNA for the CDR3 is TGTGCCAGCAGCTTAGTAGGGACTAGCTACAATGAGCAGTTCTTC. It specifies CASSLVGTSYNEQFF.

The chain combines TRBV2 with TRBJ2-5; D gene uncertain. Trimming shortened V by 8 bases and J by 7 bases, and 11 bases separated the two germline ends. The CDR3 has 11 amino acids. In germline, CDR1 is SNHLY, CDR2 FYNNEI. The CDR3 region has the DNA TGTGCCAGCGTCAACGGCCCGACCCAGTACTTC. It translates to CASVNGPTQYF.

V usage is TRBV28 and J usage is TRBJ1-2, with 7 bases lining up with TRBD1. V dropped 8 bases and J dropped 1; count of bases not matched to a gene: 10. This CDR3 has 15 residues. The V gene's germline CDR1 is MDHEN and CDR2 SYDVKM. The CDR3 reads CASAGPTGVNYGYTF. CDR3 DNA sequence: TGTGCCAGCGCGGGTCCCACAGGGGTTAACTATGGCTACACCTTC.

This clone showed up just once. The chain links TRBV5-6 to TRBJ2-5; TRBD2 matches at 8 bases. With V trimmed by 4 bases and J by 4 bases, 9 bases remained unmatched. The CDR3 extends over 15 amino acids. The germline gives CDR1 SGHDT, CDR2 YYEEEE. The CDR3 protein is CASSPGVSGGETQYF. In nucleotides, the CDR3 is TGTGCCAGCAGCCCGGGTGTCAGCGGGGGAGAGACCCAGTACTTC.

The chain employs TRBV28 and TRBJ2-1, with TRBD2 identical over 8 bases. CDR1 and CDR2 from the germline V gene are MDHEN and SYDVKM. The V gene end was trimmed by 4 bases and the J gene end by 6 bases; junction bases not matched to a gene: 8. CDR3 length: 15 amino acids. CDR3 residues: CASSSPGLGANEQFF. In nucleotides, the CDR3 is TGTGCCAGCAGTTCACCGGGACTAGGGGCCAATGAGCAGTTCTTC.

This clone turned up a few times. The CDR3 sequence: CASSLVVGGYTF. For the CDR3, the DNA is TGTGCCAGCAGTTTAGTCGTTGGTGGCTACACCTTC. The gene calls are TRBV28 and TRBJ1-2; no reliable D call. Deletions cut 2 bases from V and 7 bases from J, with 8 bases between. The CDR3 totals 12 residues. Germline V gene lookup returns CDR1 MDHEN and CDR2 SYDVKM.